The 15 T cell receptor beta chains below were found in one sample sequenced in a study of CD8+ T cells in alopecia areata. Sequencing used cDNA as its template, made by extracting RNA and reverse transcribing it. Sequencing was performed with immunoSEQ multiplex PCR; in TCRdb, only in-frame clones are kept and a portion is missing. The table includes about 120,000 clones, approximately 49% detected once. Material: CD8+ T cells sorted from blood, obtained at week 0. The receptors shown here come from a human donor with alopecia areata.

The CDR3 DNA is TGCAGCGTTGGACAGGGTAATGAAAAACTGTTTTTT. Its translation: CSVGQGNEKLFF. The chain employs TRBV29-1 and TRBJ1-4, with 7 bases aligning to TRBD1. The CDR3 loop spans 12 amino acids. The V gene end was trimmed by 4 bases and the J gene end by 4 bases; junction bases not matched to a gene: 0. CDR1 SQVTM and CDR2 ANQGSEA come from the germline V gene.

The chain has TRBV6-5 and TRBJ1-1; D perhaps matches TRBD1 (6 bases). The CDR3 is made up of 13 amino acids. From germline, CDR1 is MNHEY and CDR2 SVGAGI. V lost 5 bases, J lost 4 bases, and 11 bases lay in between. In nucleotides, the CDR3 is TGTGCCAGCAGTCCCTCCAGGGGCACTGAAGCTTTCTTT. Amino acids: CASSPSRGTEAFF.

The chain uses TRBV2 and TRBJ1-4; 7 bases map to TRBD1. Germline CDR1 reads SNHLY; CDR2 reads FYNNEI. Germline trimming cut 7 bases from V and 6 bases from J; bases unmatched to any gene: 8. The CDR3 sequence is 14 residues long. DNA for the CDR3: TGTGCCAGCATTACAGCACAGGGGCATGAAAAACTGTTTTTT. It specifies CASITAQGHEKLFF.

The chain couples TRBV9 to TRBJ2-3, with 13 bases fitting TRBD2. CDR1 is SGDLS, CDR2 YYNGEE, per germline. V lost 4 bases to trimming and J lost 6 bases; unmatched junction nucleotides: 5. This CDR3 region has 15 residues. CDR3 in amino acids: CASSLTSGGADTQYF. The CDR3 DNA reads TGTGCCAGCAGCCTAACTAGCGGGGGGGCCGATACGCAGTATTTT.

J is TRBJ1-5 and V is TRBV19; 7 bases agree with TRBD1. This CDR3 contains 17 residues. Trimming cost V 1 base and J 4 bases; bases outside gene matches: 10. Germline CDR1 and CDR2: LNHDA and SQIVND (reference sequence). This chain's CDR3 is CASSIARRTGGNQPQHF. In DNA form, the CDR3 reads TGTGCCAGTAGTATAGCGAGAAGGACAGGAGGAAATCAGCCCCAGCATTTT. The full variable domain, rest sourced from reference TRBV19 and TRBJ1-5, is DGGITQSPKYLFRKEGQNVTLSCEQNLNHDAMYWYRQDPGQGLRLIYYSQIVNDFQKGDIAEGYSVSREKKESFPLTVTSAQKNPTAFYLCASSIARRTGGNQPQHFGDGTRLSIL.

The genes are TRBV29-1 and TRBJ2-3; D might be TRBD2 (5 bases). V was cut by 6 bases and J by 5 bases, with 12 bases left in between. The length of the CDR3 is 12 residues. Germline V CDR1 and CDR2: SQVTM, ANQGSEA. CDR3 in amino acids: CSVHRDGDTQYF. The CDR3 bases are TGCAGCGTCCATCGGGATGGAGATACGCAGTATTTT.

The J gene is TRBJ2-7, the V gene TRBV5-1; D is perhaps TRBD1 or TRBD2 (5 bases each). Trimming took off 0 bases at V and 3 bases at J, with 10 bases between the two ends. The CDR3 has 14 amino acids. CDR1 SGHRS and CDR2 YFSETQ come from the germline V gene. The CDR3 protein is CASSLGDEDYEQYF. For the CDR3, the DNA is TGCGCCAGCAGCTTGGGGGACGAGGACTACGAGCAGTACTTC.

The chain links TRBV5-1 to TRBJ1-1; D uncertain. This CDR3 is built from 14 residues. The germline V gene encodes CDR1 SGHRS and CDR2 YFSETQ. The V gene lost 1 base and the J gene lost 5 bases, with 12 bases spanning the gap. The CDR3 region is CASSLRGFGTEAFF. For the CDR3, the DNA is TGCGCCAGCAGCTTGCGTGGTTTCGGAACTGAAGCTTTCTTT.

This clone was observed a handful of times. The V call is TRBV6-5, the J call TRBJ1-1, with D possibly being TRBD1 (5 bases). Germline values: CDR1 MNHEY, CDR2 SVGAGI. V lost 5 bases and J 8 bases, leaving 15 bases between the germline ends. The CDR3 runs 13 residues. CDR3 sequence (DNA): TGTGCCAGCAGTGAACCGGGACGGAGCGAAGCTTTCTTT. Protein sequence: CASSEPGRSEAFF.

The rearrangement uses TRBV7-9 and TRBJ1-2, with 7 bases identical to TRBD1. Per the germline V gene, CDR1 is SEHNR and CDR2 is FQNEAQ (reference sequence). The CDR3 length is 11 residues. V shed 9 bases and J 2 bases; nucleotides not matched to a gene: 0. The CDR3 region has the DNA TGTGCCAGGACAGGGAACTATGGCTACACCTTC. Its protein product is CARTGNYGYTF.

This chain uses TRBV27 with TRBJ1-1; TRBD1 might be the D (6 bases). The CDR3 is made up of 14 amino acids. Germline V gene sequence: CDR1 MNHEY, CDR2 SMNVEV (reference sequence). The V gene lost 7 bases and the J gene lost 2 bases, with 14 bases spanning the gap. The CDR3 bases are TGTGCCAGCATGGAGGGGGTAGGAAACACTGAAGCTTTCTTT. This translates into CASMEGVGNTEAFF.

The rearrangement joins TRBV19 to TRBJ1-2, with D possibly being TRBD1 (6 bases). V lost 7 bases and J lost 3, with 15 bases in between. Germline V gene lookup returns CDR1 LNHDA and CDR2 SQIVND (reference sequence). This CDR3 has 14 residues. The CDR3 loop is CASTYRDIYYGYTF. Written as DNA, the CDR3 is TGTGCCAGTACCTACCGGGACATTTACTATGGCTACACCTTC.

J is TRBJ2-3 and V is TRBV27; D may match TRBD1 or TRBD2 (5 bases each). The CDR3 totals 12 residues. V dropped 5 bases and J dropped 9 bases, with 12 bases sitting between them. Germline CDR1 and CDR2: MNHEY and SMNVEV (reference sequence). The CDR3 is CASSIRGETQYF. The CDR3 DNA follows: TGTGCCAGCAGTATCAGAGGGGAGACGCAGTATTTT.

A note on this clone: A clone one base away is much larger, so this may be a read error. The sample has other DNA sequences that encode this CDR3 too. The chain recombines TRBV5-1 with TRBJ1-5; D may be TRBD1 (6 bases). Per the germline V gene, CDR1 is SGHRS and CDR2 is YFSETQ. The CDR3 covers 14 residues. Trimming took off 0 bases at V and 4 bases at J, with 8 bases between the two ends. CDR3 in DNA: TGCGCCAGCAGCTTGGAAGGGGGGAATCAGCCCCAGCATTTT. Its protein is CASSLEGGNQPQHF. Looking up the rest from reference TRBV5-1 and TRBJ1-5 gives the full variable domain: KAGVTQTPRYLIKTRGQQVTLSCSPISGHRSVSWYQQTPGQGLQFLFEYFSETQRNKGNFPGRFSGRQFSNSRSEMNVSTLELGDSALYLCASSLEGGNQPQHFGDGTRLSIL.

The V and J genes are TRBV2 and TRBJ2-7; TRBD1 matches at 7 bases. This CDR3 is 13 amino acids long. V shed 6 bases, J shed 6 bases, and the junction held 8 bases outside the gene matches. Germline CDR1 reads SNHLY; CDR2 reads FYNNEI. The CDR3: CASSDPRQGEQYF. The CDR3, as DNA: TGTGCCAGCAGCGACCCCCGACAGGGCGAGCAGTACTTC.